A single sample is the source of the 20 T cell receptor beta chains below, sequenced in a study of vaccination and CD4 T cells after COVID-19. The Oncomine TCR Beta short-read assay was applied to DNA of cultured CD4+ T cells. MiXCR was run by TCRdb on the PCR reads, yielding one entry per CDR3 protein. The top ten hold approximately 25% of the sample, which has over 9,000 distinct CDR3 sequences, 60% to 70% seen once. Described treatment: roughly 10-day PBMC culture with coronavirus spike peptide pools or control peptides (ViraFEST assay). Their antigens are not known. Sequencing was carried out using CD4+ T cells from blood, cultured in vitro. These receptors were taken from a human donor who had recovered from COVID-19.

The rearrangement joins TRBV9 to TRBJ2-5; D uncertain. The germline gives CDR1 SGDLS, CDR2 YYNGEE. With 0 bases removed from V and 5 bases from J, the gap between germline ends came to 14 bases. The CDR3 loop spans 15 amino acids. The CDR3 DNA reads as TGTGCCAGCAGCGTAGACAAGGGTGGGTGGGAGACCCAGTACTTC. This translates into CASSVDKGGWETQYF.

The chain carries TRBV5-1 and TRBJ2-6; tentative D call: TRBD2 (5 bases). With 3 bases removed from V and 3 bases from J, the gap between germline ends came to 13 bases. The germline V gene has CDR1 SGHRS and CDR2 YFSETQ. The CDR3 runs 16 residues. This CDR3 is CASSSEVAVGANVLTF. CDR3 nucleotide sequence: TGCGCCAGCAGCTCGGAGGTGGCGGTTGGGGCCAACGTCCTGACTTTC.

V and J are TRBV20-1 and TRBJ2-7; possibly TRBD1 or TRBD2 for D (6 bases each). The CDR3 has 12 residues. CDR1 and CDR2 (germline): DFQATT, SNEGSKA (reference sequence). V lost 6 bases to trimming and J lost 4 bases, with 13 bases between them. CDR3 sequence (DNA): TGCAGTGCCAAGGAGGGGGGTTACGAGCAGTACTTC. Encoded protein: CSAKEGGYEQYF.

CDR3 nucleotides: TGTGCCGGAACAGACAGGCACACTAGCACAGATACGCAGTATTTT. Translation gives CAGTDRHTSTDTQYF. This chain joins TRBV30 and TRBJ2-3; D perhaps matches TRBD1 (6 bases). Per germline, CDR1 GTSNPN and CDR2 SVGIG (reference sequence). This CDR3 has 15 residues. Trimming stripped 8 bases from V and 0 bases from J, with 18 bases between.

This clonotype has just a few counts. This sequence joins TRBV19 and TRBJ1-5; 7 bases line up with TRBD1. Germline CDR1 and CDR2: LNHDA and SQIVND (reference sequence). The CDR3 spans 17 residues. The trim removed 4 bases at V and 9 bases at J, leaving 18 bases unmatched. The CDR3 bases are TGTGCCAGTAGTACCCGGACAGGACTAACGAGCCACGGGCCCCAGCATTTT. It encodes CASSTRTGLTSHGPQHF.

This clonotype came up once. This chain links TRBV25-1 with TRBJ1-2, with TRBD1 as a possible D gene (6 bases). This CDR3 is 15 amino acids long. Germline values: CDR1 MGHDK, CDR2 SYGVNS. Trimming stripped 6 bases from V and 4 bases from J, with 18 bases between. The CDR3 protein is CASSPLGGLIYGYTF. DNA for the CDR3: TGTGCCAGCAGCCCTCTCGGGGGGCTGATCTATGGCTACACCTTC.

The V and J genes are TRBV27 and TRBJ1-2, with a tentative D call TRBD1 (6 bases). The CDR3 sequence is 13 residues long. Trimming took 3 bases from V and 4 from J, leaving 9 bases between them. The germline gives CDR1 MNHEY, CDR2 SMNVEV (reference sequence). CDR3: CASSFGQLYGYTF. Written as DNA, the CDR3 is TGTGCCAGCAGTTTTGGACAGCTCTATGGCTACACCTTC.

CDR3 residues: CSASRAIGGTNQPQHF. DNA for the CDR3: TGCAGTGCTAGTCGGGCGATAGGGGGCACCAATCAGCCCCAGCATTTT. This chain uses TRBV20-1 with TRBJ1-5, with 7 positions matching TRBD1. CDR1 and CDR2 from the germline V gene are DFQATT and SNEGSKA (reference sequence). Trimming removed 3 bases from V and 3 bases from J; junction bases left unmatched: 11. This CDR3 is 16 amino acids long.

The chain is built from TRBV20-1 and TRBJ1-1; D gene unclear. Germline V gene lookup returns CDR1 DFQATT and CDR2 SNEGSKA (reference sequence). V shed 3 bases and J shed 1 base, with 9 bases lying between them. This CDR3 comprises 13 residues. The DNA for the CDR3 is TGCAGTGCTAGCCGAGCAGAGAACACTGAAGCTTTCTTT. Its translation: CSASRAENTEAFF.

This clonotype occurred a few times. This rearrangement joins TRBV27 to TRBJ1-5; D ambiguous. Germline CDR1 and CDR2: MNHEY and SMNVEV (reference sequence). The CDR3 runs 12 residues. Between the trimmed V and J ends, which lost 4 bases and 4 bases, there was a span of 5 bases. In nucleotides, the CDR3 is TGTGCCAGCAGTTATCTAAATCAGCCCCAGCATTTT. Protein sequence: CASSYLNQPQHF.

The rearrangement uses TRBV6-5 and TRBJ1-5; D is perhaps TRBD1 (6 bases). The CDR3 extends over 15 amino acids. The V gene's germline CDR1 is MNHEY and CDR2 SVGAGI. V lost 0 bases and J 4 bases, leaving 10 bases between the germline ends. The CDR3 sequence: CASSYSGGQNQPQHF. CDR3 nucleotide sequence: TGTGCCAGCAGTTACTCGGGGGGCCAAAATCAGCCCCAGCATTTT.

By its share, this clonotype is medium-sized. The V and J genes are TRBV12-3 or TRBV12-4 and TRBJ1-2, with D hard to call. V shed 3 bases and J shed 4 bases, with 12 bases lying between them. CDR3 length equals 14 residues. CDR3 sequence: CASSFSSRPYGYTF. DNA for the CDR3: TGTGCCAGCAGTTTCTCGAGCAGGCCCTATGGCTACACCTTC.

This rearrangement joins TRBV6-5 to TRBJ1-2; no definite D call. Germline CDR1 reads MNHEY; CDR2 reads SVGAGI. Trimming removed 2 bases from V and 8 bases from J, with 12 bases in between. There are 13 residues in the CDR3. The CDR3 region has the DNA TGTGCCAGCAGTTACGATGGGGAGCGGGGCTACACCTTC. Translating it yields CASSYDGERGYTF.

The J gene is TRBJ2-3, the V gene TRBV6-1; 9 bases agree with TRBD2. The germline V gene has CDR1 MNHNS and CDR2 SASEGT. There are 14 residues in the CDR3. The V and J ends lost 6 bases and 0 bases, in that order; junction bases with no gene match: 1. The CDR3 sequence: CASRLAGSTDTQYF. The DNA of the CDR3 is TGTGCCAGCAGGCTAGCGGGGAGCACAGATACGCAGTATTTT.

In its sample, this clonotype was seen once. This chain uses TRBV19 with TRBJ1-2, with D uncertain. The V gene's germline CDR1 is LNHDA and CDR2 SQIVND (reference sequence). Trimming removed 9 bases from V and 0 bases from J, with 11 bases in between. The CDR3 has 13 amino acids. CDR3 sequence: CASARTSNYGYTF. The DNA for the CDR3 is TGTGCCAGCGCCAGGACCTCTAACTATGGCTACACCTTC.

This clonotype was detected once. The chain uses TRBV7-6 and TRBJ1-3; the D gene is possibly TRBD1 (5 bases). This CDR3 has 16 residues. V was cut by 0 bases and J by 2 bases, with 11 bases left in between. Germline V gene sequence: CDR1 SGHVS, CDR2 FNYEAQ. The CDR3 nucleotides are TGTGCCAGCAGCTTAGCGCCCAGGGCCGCTGGAAACACCATATATTTT. It codes for CASSLAPRAAGNTIYF.

V usage is TRBV20-1 and J usage is TRBJ1-2, with D maybe TRBD1 (6 bases). Trimming pared 7 bases from V and 4 bases from J, leaving 19 bases between. The germline V gene encodes CDR1 DFQATT and CDR2 SNEGSKA (reference sequence). The CDR3 is made up of 14 amino acids. The CDR3, as DNA: TGCAGTGGTAAACCGAGACAGGATCCCTATGGCTACACCTTC. As protein: CSGKPRQDPYGYTF.

This clonotype showed up just a few times. The V gene is TRBV14, the J gene TRBJ1-2, with D perhaps matching TRBD1 (6 bases). The germline V gene has CDR1 SGHDN and CDR2 FVKESK. The CDR3 loop spans 14 amino acids. Trimming removed 5 bases at V and 3 bases at J, with 13 bases between. In DNA form, the CDR3 reads TGTGCCAGCAGCAAGGGGGACGGTGACTATGGCTACACCTTC. Its translation is CASSKGDGDYGYTF. The full variable domain, its missing parts supplied by reference TRBV14 and TRBJ1-2, is EAGVTQFPSHSVIEKGQTVTLRCDPISGHDNLYWYRRVMGKEIKFLLHFVKESKQDESGMPNNRFLAERTGGTYSTLKVQPAELEDSGVYFCASSKGDGDYGYTFGSGTRLTVV.

The chain employs TRBV20-1 and TRBJ2-3; D unclear. The CDR3 runs 14 residues. Trimming took 5 bases from V and 0 from J, leaving 12 bases between them. Germline lookup yields CDR1 DFQATT and CDR2 SNEGSKA (reference sequence). The CDR3 here is CSAPLLSSTDTQYF. Here the CDR3 DNA reads TGCAGTGCTCCTCTCCTCAGTAGCACAGATACGCAGTATTTT.

This clonotype was counted between two and nine times. The chain couples TRBV2 to TRBJ1-1, with D tentatively TRBD1 (5 bases). From germline, CDR1 is SNHLY and CDR2 FYNNEI. V was cut by 7 bases and J by 6 bases, with 24 bases left in between. The CDR3 has 16 amino acids. CDR3 loop: CASNLVVGVGDSEAFF. The CDR3 DNA reads TGTGCCAGCAACCTAGTGGTAGGGGTGGGTGATTCTGAAGCTTTCTTT. Looking up the rest from reference TRBV2 and TRBJ1-1 gives the full variable domain: EPEVTQTPSHQVTQMGQEVILRCVPISNHLYFYWYRQILGQKVEFLVSFYNNEISEKSEIFDDQFSVERPDGSNFTLKIRSTKLEDSAMYFCASNLVVGVGDSEAFFGQGTRLTVV.